The 2 T cell receptor beta chains below were found in one sample sequenced in a study of T cell changes during pregnancy in multiple sclerosis. The data were produced by immunoSEQ multiplex PCR, yet TCRdb's version contains in-frame clones alone and is incomplete. The table has some 43,000 clones, less than 95% seen once; the top ten hold 10%. The sequencing used CD8+ T cells from peripheral blood mononuclear cells, collected in the first trimester of pregnancy. Source of these receptors: a female donor with multiple sclerosis, enrolled in a pregnancy study.

The rearrangement links TRBV6-5 to TRBJ2-7; D is uncertain. This CDR3 has 13 amino acids. Trimming stripped 6 bases from V and 3 bases from J, with 12 bases between. Germline loops: CDR1 MNHEY, CDR2 SVGAGI. In DNA, the CDR3 is TGTGCCAGCAGCCGAGACGGGTACTACGAGCAGTACTTC. This encodes CASSRDGYYEQYF.

CDR3 sequence: CASSPPGGDTQYF. Written as DNA, the CDR3 is TGTGCCAGCTCACCACCGGGGGGAGATACGCAGTATTTT. The chain joins TRBV18 to TRBJ2-3; TRBD2 is a possible D gene (6 bases). Per germline, CDR1 KGHSH and CDR2 LQKENI. CDR3 length equals 13 residues. The V end lost 0 bases, the J end lost 5 bases, and 6 bases lay between the germline ends.